A selection of T cell receptor beta chains follows, all from one sample in a study of cytomegalovirus exposure and HLA in healthy donors. Sequencing was performed with immunoSEQ multiplex PCR; in TCRdb, only in-frame clones are kept and a portion is missing. The sample holds around 160,000 clones, almost 80% seen once. The sample comprised PBMCs. Receptors were obtained from a middle-aged woman in good health and CMV-seropositive. The CDR3 runs from the conserved cysteine through the conserved F or W. Fields, in order: J gene, clone size, D gene, V gene, CDR3 DNA, CDR3 protein. A D gene is named only where the DNA matches it firmly. Rows may omit the clone size; those that give it use once, few, many or a size class.

>TRBJ1-2|.|TRBD1|TRBV11-2
TGTGCCAGCAGCTTAAGCCCTACAGGGGGCTATGGCTACACCTTC
CASSLSPTGGYGYTF
>TRBJ2-3|.|.|TRBV4-1
TGCGCCAGCAGCCAAGACCTCGGAGGATACACAGATACGCAGTATTTT
CASSQDLGGYTDTQYF
>TRBJ1-3|.|.|TRBV2
TGTGCCAGCAGGATGGACAGCTCTGGAAACACCATATATTTT
CASRMDSSGNTIYF
>TRBJ1-2|.|TRBD1|TRBV7-9
TGTGCCAGCAGCCCTACAGCATTCATCCGGGACAGGGGCCATGGCTACACCTTC
CASSPTAFIRDRGHGYTF
>TRBJ1-1|.|.|TRBV25-1
TGTGCCAGCAGTGAAACATATCAGGGGAGAACTGAAGCTTTCTTT
CASSETYQGRTEAFF
>TRBJ2-1|.|.|TRBV2
TGTGCCAGCACGTCAGGGGGGAGAAATGAGCAGTTCTTC
CASTSGGRNEQFF
>TRBJ2-2|.|.|TRBV6-1
TGTGCCAGCAGTGTAGCAGGAGCCGTGAACACCGGGGAGCTGTTTTTT
CASSVAGAVNTGELFF
>TRBJ2-3|.|TRBD1|TRBV28
TGTGCCAGCAGCAAAAGCAGGGGGCTGAGGACAGATACGCAGTATTTT
CASSKSRGLRTDTQYF
>TRBJ2-2|.|TRBD2|TRBV27
TGTGCCAGCACCCAAGCTGGCGGGGGGCCGGGCGGGGAGCTGTTTTTT
CASTQAGGGPGGELFF
>TRBJ2-3|.|.|TRBV4-1
TGCGCCAGCAGCCAAGTCGGCGGAGGAAGCACAGATACGCAGTATTTT
CASSQVGGGSTDTQYF
>TRBJ2-1|once|TRBD2|TRBV18
TGTGCCAGCTCGACTACCGGGGGGGGTTTCGGGAATGAGCAGTTCTTC
CASSTTGGGFGNEQFF
>TRBJ2-7|.|TRBD2|TRBV5-1
TGCGCCAGCAGCTTGGCAAGCGGGGGGGCCAGGACCGAGCAGTACTTC
CASSLASGGARTEQYF